A selection of T cell receptor beta chains follows, all from one sample in a study of T cell responses to AZD1222 COVID-19 vaccine. TCRdb's table, derived via immunoSEQ multiplex PCR, lists solely in-frame clones and lacks some. The sample contains 130,000 to 150,000 clones, around 88% of which appear only once. Material: peripheral blood, obtained on day 0 of AZD1222 vaccination. These TCRs come from an adult in good health. Both conserved end residues are part of each CDR3. Each record gives: clone size, D gene, V gene, J gene, CDR3 protein, CDR3 DNA. The D gene is left open where the match is weak. Clone size appears in some rows only: once, few, many, or a class for an expanded clone.

NA	NA	TRBV27	TRBJ1-1	CASSLSSAPAFF	TGTGCCAGCAGTTTATCGTCCGCGCCTGCTTTCTTT
once	NA	TRBV6-5	TRBJ1-5	CATVNSAVLPQHF	TGTGCCACCGTCAACTCCGCGGTGCTGCCCCAGCATTTT
NA	NA	TRBV2	TRBJ1-6	CASTDDSSYNSPLHF	TGTGCCAGCACCGATGACAGTTCGTATAATTCACCCCTCCACTTT
NA	TRBD2	TRBV7-8	TRBJ2-3	CASNPDRGGDTQYF	TGTGCCAGCAACCCGGATCGGGGGGGAGATACGCAGTATTTT
NA	NA	TRBV2	TRBJ2-2	CASSDQNAPHTGELFF	TGTGCCAGCAGTGACCAAAATGCGCCCCACACCGGGGAGCTGTTTTTT
NA	TRBD2	TRBV15	TRBJ2-5	CATSSGGAGETQYF	TGTGCCACCAGCAGCGGGGGGGCCGGAGAGACCCAGTACTTC
NA	NA	TRBV5-6	TRBJ1-4	CASSLAGPAVGEKLFF	TGTGCCAGCAGCTTGGCTGGGCCGGCGGTTGGGGAAAAACTGTTTTTT
NA	TRBD2	TRBV9	TRBJ2-3	CASSASGSGASTDTQYF	TGTGCCAGCAGCGCCTCGGGGAGCGGGGCCTCCACAGATACGCAGTATTTT
NA	TRBD1	TRBV30	TRBJ2-5	CAWSTGWGETQYF	TGTGCCTGGTCGACAGGGTGGGGAGAGACCCAGTACTTC
NA	NA	TRBV5-4	TRBJ1-1	CASSLGGEHTEAFF	TGTGCCAGCAGCTTGGGAGGGGAGCACACTGAAGCTTTCTTT
few	NA	TRBV27	TRBJ1-3	CASSLRTGNTIYF	TGTGCCAGCAGTCTCAGGACAGGAAACACCATATATTTT
NA	NA	TRBV14	TRBJ1-6	CASSQERRFNSPLHF	TGTGCCAGCAGCCAAGAAAGGCGATTTAATTCACCCCTCCACTTT
NA	NA	TRBV27	TRBJ2-3	CASSFPYTDTQYF	TGTGCCAGCAGTTTCCCCTACACAGATACGCAGTATTTT
NA	TRBD1	TRBV19	TRBJ1-2	CASSHGVSGQQMYGYTF	TGTGCCAGTAGCCATGGAGTTTCGGGACAGCAAATGTATGGCTACACCTTC
NA	NA	TRBV19	TRBJ1-5	CASSMKFGVYSNQPQHF	TGTGCCAGTAGTATGAAGTTCGGGGTCTATAGCAATCAGCCCCAGCATTTT
few	NA	TRBV11-3	TRBJ2-1	CASSLGQGRYEQFF	TGTGCCAGCAGCTTGGGCCAGGGGCGGTATGAGCAGTTCTTC
NA	TRBD1	TRBV3-1/TRBV3-2	TRBJ1-6	CASSHTDRGPPLHF	TGTGCCAGCAGCCATACAGACAGGGGGCCACCCCTCCACTTT
NA	TRBD2	TRBV5-1	TRBJ2-7	CASSAGLAGNYEQYF	TGCGCCAGCAGCGCAGGACTAGCGGGTAACTACGAGCAGTACTTC
NA	TRBD2	TRBV27	TRBJ2-1	CASSSPLRGGPYNEQFF	TGTGCCAGCAGTTCCCCTTTACGGGGGGGCCCCTACAATGAGCAGTTCTTC
NA	NA	TRBV6-2/TRBV6-3	TRBJ2-1	CASSPKSDSPSSYNEQFF	TGTGCCAGCAGTCCCAAGTCGGACAGCCCGAGCTCCTACAATGAGCAGTTCTTC
NA	NA	TRBV9	TRBJ2-7	CASSGQGGYEQYF	TGTGCCAGCAGTGGCCAGGGGGGATACGAGCAGTACTTC
NA	TRBD1	TRBV4-3	TRBJ1-2	CASSQLTGEGHGYTF	TGCGCCAGCAGCCAACTAACAGGGGAGGGGCATGGCTACACCTTC
NA	NA	TRBV5-1	TRBJ1-6	CASSLGSVDSPLHF	TGCGCCAGCAGCTTGGGCAGCGTAGATTCACCCCTCCACTTT
NA	TRBD1	TRBV7-3	TRBJ1-1	CASSLTGQGATEAFF	TGTGCCAGCAGCTTAACTGGGCAGGGGGCCACTGAAGCTTTCTTT
NA	NA	TRBV7-9	TRBJ2-4	CASSLEGWDIQYF	TGTGCCAGCAGCTTAGAGGGCTGGGACATTCAGTACTTC
few	TRBD1	TRBV5-4	TRBJ1-1	CASSWGDRYTEAFF	TGTGCCAGCAGCTGGGGGGACAGGTACACTGAAGCTTTCTTT
NA	NA	TRBV29-1	TRBJ1-2	CSVYLYGYTF	TGCAGCGTCTACCTCTATGGCTACACCTTC
NA	NA	TRBV4-1	TRBJ1-2	CASRKGESNYGYTF	TGCGCCAGCCGAAAGGGGGAATCTAACTATGGCTACACCTTC
NA	NA	TRBV19	TRBJ1-4	CASSRTEEKLFF	TGTGCCAGTAGTAGGACAGAGGAAAAACTGTTTTTT
NA	TRBD1	TRBV3-1/TRBV3-2	TRBJ1-3	CASSRSQGAAGNTIYF	TGTGCCAGCAGCCGTTCACAGGGGGCCGCTGGAAACACCATATATTTT
once	TRBD1	TRBV4-1	TRBJ1-2	CASSQDWTGRRYNYGYTF	TGCGCCAGCAGCCAAGATTGGACAGGCCGTCGTTACAACTATGGCTACACCTTC
NA	NA	TRBV27	TRBJ1-5	CASGRRREPQHF	TGTGCCAGCGGGCGGAGGAGGGAGCCCCAGCATTTT
NA	NA	TRBV19	TRBJ1-1	CASSNPRTGAFF	TGTGCCAGTAGTAACCCCAGGACTGGGGCTTTCTTT
NA	NA	TRBV2	TRBJ1-2	CASSEQGVYGYTF	TGTGCCAGCAGTGAGCAGGGAGTCTATGGCTACACCTTC
once	TRBD2	TRBV5-4	TRBJ2-7	CASSSFSSSGVRYEQYF	TGTGCCAGCAGCTCTTTTTCCAGCAGCGGGGTCCGGTACGAGCAGTACTTC
NA	TRBD1	TRBV20-1	TRBJ2-7	CSASNPRDRGLNEQYF	TGCAGTGCTAGTAACCCACGTGACAGGGGATTAAACGAGCAGTACTTC
NA	TRBD2	TRBV7-6	TRBJ2-5	CASSSNAAGVRETQYF	TGTGCCAGCAGCTCTAACGCGGCGGGGGTCAGAGAGACCCAGTACTTC
NA	TRBD1	TRBV6-5	TRBJ2-7	CASSYVAGGYEQYF	TGTGCCAGCAGTTACGTCGCAGGGGGCTACGAGCAGTACTTC
NA	TRBD1	TRBV5-8	TRBJ1-4	CASSPGQGGGYEKLFF	TGTGCCAGCAGCCCGGGACAGGGTGGTGGTTATGAAAAACTGTTTTTT
NA	NA	TRBV11-2	TRBJ2-1	CASSLDLRVFNEQFF	TGTGCCAGCAGCTTAGACCTCCGTGTCTTCAATGAGCAGTTCTTC
NA	TRBD1	TRBV5-6	TRBJ1-4	CASSLAGQINEKLFF	TGTGCCAGCAGCTTGGCGGGACAGATTAATGAAAAACTGTTTTTT
NA	NA	TRBV5-4	TRBJ2-3	CASSLVSRDSDTQYF	TGTGCCAGCAGCTTGGTCTCCAGGGACTCAGATACGCAGTATTTT
NA	TRBD1	TRBV30	TRBJ2-2	CAWSRDSYTGELFF	TGTGCCTGGAGCCGGGACAGTTACACCGGGGAGCTGTTTTTT
NA	NA	TRBV27	TRBJ1-2	CASRSNYGYTF	TGTGCCAGCAGGTCAAACTATGGCTACACCTTC
NA	TRBD2	TRBV4-3	TRBJ2-5	CASSSRGSGGQTQYF	TGCGCCAGCAGCTCCCGCGGTAGCGGGGGGCAGACCCAGTACTTC
NA	NA	TRBV6-5	TRBJ1-1	CASRNRMNTEAFF	TGTGCCAGCAGAAACAGGATGAACACTGAAGCTTTCTTT
NA	NA	TRBV5-1	TRBJ1-2	CASSLAPTGGYGYTF	TGCGCCAGCAGCTTGGCTCCAACCGGGGGCTATGGCTACACCTTC
NA	NA	TRBV7-3	TRBJ1-1	CASSLNGGNTEAFF	TGTGCCAGCAGCTTAAATGGGGGTAACACTGAAGCTTTCTTT
few	NA	TRBV19	TRBJ2-2	CASTGWVRTGELFF	TGTGCCAGTACAGGTTGGGTCCGGACCGGGGAGCTGTTTTTT
NA	TRBD1	TRBV24-1	TRBJ2-3	CATSDPLGGQGSTDTQYF	TGTGCCACCAGTGATCCTCTAGGGGGACAGGGGAGCACAGATACGCAGTATTTT
few	TRBD2	TRBV29-1	TRBJ2-7	CSVVLAGGSSYEQYF	TGCAGCGTTGTCCTAGCGGGGGGGAGCTCCTACGAGCAGTACTTC
NA	NA	TRBV11-1	TRBJ2-3	CASSLALQASRDTQYF	TGTGCCAGCAGCTTAGCATTACAAGCTAGCCGGGATACGCAGTATTTT
NA	NA	TRBV29-1	TRBJ2-6	CSVGRAGANVLTF	TGCAGCGTTGGGCGGGCAGGGGCCAACGTCCTGACTTTC
NA	NA	TRBV5-6	TRBJ2-5	CASNDRWAKTPKAQETQYF	TGTGCCAGCAACGACCGGTGGGCGAAGACTCCCAAGGCGCAAGAGACCCAGTACTTC
NA	TRBD1	TRBV20-1	TRBJ1-1	CSASSGGAMNTEAFF	TGCAGTGCTAGTTCAGGGGGAGCTATGAACACTGAAGCTTTCTTT
NA	TRBD2	TRBV7-2	TRBJ2-7	CASSLGLAGGRSSYEQYF	TGTGCCAGCAGCTTAGGACTAGCGGGGGGCCGGAGCTCCTACGAGCAGTACTTC
NA	NA	TRBV5-1	TRBJ2-7	CASSLHGTVLYEQYF	TGCGCCAGCAGCTTGCATGGGACCGTCCTTTACGAGCAGTACTTC
NA	NA	TRBV7-8	TRBJ1-4	CASSVLTGTNEKLFF	TGTGCCAGCAGCGTCTTGACGGGAACTAATGAAAAACTGTTTTTT
NA	NA	TRBV12-5	TRBJ1-3	CASAPSAGTLGNTIYF	TGTGCTAGTGCCCCCTCCGCCGGGACACTAGGAAACACCATATATTTT